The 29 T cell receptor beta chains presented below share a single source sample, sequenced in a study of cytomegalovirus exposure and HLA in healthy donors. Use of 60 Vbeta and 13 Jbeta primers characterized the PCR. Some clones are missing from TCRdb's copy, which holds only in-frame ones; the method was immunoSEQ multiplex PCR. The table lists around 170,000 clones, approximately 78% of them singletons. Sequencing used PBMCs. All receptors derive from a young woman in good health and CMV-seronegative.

Written as DNA, the CDR3 is TGCGCCAGCAGCTTGTCGGCTAGCGAGTACAATGAGCAGTTCTTC. This sequence encodes CASSLSASEYNEQFF. The V and J genes are TRBV5-1 and TRBJ2-1; tentatively, D is TRBD2 (6 bases). Germline V gives CDR1 SGHRS, CDR2 YFSETQ. V lost 1 base and J lost 4, with 12 bases in between. The CDR3 loop spans 15 amino acids.

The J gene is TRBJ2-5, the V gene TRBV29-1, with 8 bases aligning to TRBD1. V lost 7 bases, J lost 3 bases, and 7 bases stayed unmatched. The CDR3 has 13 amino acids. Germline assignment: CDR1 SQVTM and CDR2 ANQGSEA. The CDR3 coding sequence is TGCAGCGCCGTCGGACAGGGAGAAGAGACCCAGTACTTC. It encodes CSAVGQGEETQYF.

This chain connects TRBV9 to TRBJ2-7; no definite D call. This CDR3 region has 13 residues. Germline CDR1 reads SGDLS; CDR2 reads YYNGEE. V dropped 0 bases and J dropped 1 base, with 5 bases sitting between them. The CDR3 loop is CASSVGLSYEQYF. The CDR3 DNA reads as TGTGCCAGCAGCGTAGGACTGTCCTACGAGCAGTACTTC.

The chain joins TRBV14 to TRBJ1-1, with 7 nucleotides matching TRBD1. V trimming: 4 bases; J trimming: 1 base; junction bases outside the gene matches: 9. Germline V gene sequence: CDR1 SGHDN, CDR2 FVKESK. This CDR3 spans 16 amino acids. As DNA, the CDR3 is TGTGCCAGCAGCCCCTGGGGGACAGCTGGGAACACTGAAGCTTTCTTT. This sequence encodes CASSPWGTAGNTEAFF.

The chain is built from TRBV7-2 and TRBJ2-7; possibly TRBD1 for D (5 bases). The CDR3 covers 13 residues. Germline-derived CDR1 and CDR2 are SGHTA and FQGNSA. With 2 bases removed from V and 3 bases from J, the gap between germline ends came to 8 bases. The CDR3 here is CASSLNRNYEQYF. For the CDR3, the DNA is TGTGCCAGCAGCTTAAACAGGAACTACGAGCAGTACTTC.

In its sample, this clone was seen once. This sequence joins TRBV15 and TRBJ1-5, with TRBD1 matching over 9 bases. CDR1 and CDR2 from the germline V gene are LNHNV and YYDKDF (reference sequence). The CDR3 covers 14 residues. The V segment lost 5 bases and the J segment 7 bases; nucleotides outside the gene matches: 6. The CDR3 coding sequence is TGTGCCACCAGCTTGGACAGGGGAGGACAGCCCCAGCATTTT. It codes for CATSLDRGGQPQHF.

CDR3 protein: CAISKRGDYNEQFF. CDR3 bases: TGTGCCATCAGCAAGCGGGGGGATTACAATGAGCAGTTCTTC. The chain joins TRBV10-3 to TRBJ2-1; 9 nucleotides match TRBD2. The ends lost 6 bases at V and 4 bases at J; junction bases unmatched: 4. This CDR3 region has 14 residues. CDR1 ENHRY and CDR2 SYGVKD come from the germline V gene.

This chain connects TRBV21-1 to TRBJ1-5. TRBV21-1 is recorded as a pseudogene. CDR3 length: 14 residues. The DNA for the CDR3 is TGTGCCAGCAGCGACCGGGTGGGAGAATCCGCCCAGCATTTT. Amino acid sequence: CASSDRVGESAQHF.

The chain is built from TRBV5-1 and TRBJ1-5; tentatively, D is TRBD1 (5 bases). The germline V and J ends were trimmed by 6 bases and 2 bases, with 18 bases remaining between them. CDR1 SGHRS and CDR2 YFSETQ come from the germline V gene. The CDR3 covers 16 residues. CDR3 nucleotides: TGCGCCAGCATCGAGGAGGGGAAGGGTCGCAATCAGCCCCAGCATTTT. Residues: CASIEEGKGRNQPQHF.

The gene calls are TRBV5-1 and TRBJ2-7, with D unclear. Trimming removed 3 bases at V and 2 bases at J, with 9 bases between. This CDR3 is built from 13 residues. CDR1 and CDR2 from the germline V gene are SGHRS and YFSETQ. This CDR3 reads CASSSFYTYEQYF. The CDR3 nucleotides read TGCGCCAGCAGCTCCTTTTATACCTACGAGCAGTACTTC.

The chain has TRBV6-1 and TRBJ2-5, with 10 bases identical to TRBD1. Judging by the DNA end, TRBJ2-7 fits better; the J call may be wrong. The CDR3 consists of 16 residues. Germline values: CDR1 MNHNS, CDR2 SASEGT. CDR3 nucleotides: TGTGCCAGCAGTGAAAAGGGGGACAGGGGACGCTACGAGCAGTACTTC. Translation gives CASSEKGDRGRYEQYF.

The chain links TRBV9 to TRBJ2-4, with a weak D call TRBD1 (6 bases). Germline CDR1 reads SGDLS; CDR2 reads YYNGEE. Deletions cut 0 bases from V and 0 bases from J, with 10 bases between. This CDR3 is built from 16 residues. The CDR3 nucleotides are TGTGCCAGCAGCGTAGAACAGGGTCTAGCCAAAAACATTCAGTACTTC. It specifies CASSVEQGLAKNIQYF. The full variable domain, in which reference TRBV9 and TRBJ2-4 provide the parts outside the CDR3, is DSGVTQTPKHLITATGQRVTLRCSPRSGDLSVYWYQQSLDQGLQFLIQYYNGEERAKGNILERFSAQQFPDLHSELNLSSLELGDSALYFCASSVEQGLAKNIQYFGAGTRLSVL.

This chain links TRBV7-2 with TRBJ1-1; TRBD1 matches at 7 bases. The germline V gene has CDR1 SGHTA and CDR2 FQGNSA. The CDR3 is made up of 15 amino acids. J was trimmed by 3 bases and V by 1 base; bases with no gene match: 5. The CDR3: CASSLEDRSDTEAFF. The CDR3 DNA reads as TGTGCCAGCAGCTTAGAGGACAGGTCGGACACTGAAGCTTTCTTT.

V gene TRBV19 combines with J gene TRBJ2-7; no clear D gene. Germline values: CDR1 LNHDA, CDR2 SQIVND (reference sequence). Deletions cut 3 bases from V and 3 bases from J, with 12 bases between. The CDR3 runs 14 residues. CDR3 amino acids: CASSIGELVYEQYF. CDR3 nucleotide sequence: TGTGCCAGTAGTATCGGAGAATTGGTCTACGAGCAGTACTTC.

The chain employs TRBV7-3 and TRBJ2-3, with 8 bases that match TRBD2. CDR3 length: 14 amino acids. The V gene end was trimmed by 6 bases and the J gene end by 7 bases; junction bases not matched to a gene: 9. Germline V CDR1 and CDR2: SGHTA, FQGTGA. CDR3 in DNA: TGTGCCAGCAGGTTGCAAGCGGGAGCAAATACGCAGTATTTT. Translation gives CASRLQAGANTQYF.

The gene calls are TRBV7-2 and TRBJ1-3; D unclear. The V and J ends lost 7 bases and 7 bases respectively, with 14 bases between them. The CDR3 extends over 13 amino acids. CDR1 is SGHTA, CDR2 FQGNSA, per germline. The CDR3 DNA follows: TGTGCCAGCATCTCCACATCGGAGAACACCATATATTTT. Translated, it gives CASISTSENTIYF. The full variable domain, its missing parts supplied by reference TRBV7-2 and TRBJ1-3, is GAGVSQSPSNKVTEKGKDVELRCDPISGHTALYWYRQSLGQGLEFLIYFQGNSAPDKSGLPSDRFSAERTGGSVSTLTIQRTQQEDSAVYLCASISTSENTIYFGEGSWLTVV.

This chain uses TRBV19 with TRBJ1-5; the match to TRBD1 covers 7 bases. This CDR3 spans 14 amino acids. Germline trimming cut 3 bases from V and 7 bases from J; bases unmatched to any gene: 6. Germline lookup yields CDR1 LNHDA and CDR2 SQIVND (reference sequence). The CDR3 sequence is CASSIPTGRQPQHF. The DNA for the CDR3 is TGTGCCAGTAGTATTCCGACAGGGAGACAGCCCCAGCATTTT.

The CDR3 DNA follows: TGTGCCACCCGACAAGCGAACACCGGGGAGCTGTTTTTT. This codes for CATRQANTGELFF. The V call is TRBV28, the J call TRBJ2-2; D unclear. CDR3 length: 13 residues. CDR1 MDHEN and CDR2 SYDVKM come from the germline V gene. V was cut by 10 bases and J by 0 bases, with 9 bases left in between.

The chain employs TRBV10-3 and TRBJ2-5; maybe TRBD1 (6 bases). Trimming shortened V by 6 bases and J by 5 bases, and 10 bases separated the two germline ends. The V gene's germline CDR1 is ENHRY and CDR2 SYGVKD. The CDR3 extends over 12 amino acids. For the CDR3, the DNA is TGTGCCATCAGCAGGGGAGAGGAGACCCAGTACTTC. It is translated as CAISRGEETQYF.

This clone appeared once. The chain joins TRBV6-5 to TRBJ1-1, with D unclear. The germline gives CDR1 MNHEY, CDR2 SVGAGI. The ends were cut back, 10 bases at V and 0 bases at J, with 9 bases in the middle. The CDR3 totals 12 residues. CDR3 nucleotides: TGTGCCACCCTAGGTATGAACACTGAAGCTTTCTTT. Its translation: CATLGMNTEAFF.

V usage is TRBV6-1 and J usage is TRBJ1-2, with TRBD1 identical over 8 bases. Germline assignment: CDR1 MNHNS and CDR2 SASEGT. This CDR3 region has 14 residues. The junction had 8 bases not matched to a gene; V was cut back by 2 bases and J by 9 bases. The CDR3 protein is CASSESQDRVCYTF. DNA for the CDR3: TGTGCCAGCAGTGAAAGCCAGGACAGGGTTTGCTACACCTTC.

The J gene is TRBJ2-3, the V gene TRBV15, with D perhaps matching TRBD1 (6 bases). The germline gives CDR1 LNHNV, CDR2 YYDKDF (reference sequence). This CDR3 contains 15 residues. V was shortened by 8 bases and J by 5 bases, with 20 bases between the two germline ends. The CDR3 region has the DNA TGTGCCACCTTTACAACCCATGAAGGGGGAGATACGCAGTATTTT. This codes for CATFTTHEGGDTQYF.

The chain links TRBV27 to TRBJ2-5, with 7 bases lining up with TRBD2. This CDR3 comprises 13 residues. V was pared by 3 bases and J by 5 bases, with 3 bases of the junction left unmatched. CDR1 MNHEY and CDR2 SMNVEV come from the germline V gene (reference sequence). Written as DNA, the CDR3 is TGTGCCAGCAGTTTGGGAGGGATTGAGACCCAGTACTTC. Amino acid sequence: CASSLGGIETQYF.

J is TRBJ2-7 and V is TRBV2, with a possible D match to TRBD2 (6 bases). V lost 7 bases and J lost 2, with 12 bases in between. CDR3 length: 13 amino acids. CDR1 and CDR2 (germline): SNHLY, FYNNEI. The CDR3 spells CASTGGETYEQYF. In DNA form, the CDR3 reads TGTGCCAGCACCGGCGGGGAGACCTACGAGCAGTACTTC.

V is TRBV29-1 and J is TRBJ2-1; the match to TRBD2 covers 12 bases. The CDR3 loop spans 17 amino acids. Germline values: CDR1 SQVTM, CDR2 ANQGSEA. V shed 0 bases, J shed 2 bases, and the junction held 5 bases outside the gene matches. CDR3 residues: CSVEDPRTSGAYNEQFF. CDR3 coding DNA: TGCAGCGTTGAAGACCCTCGGACTAGCGGGGCCTACAATGAGCAGTTCTTC.

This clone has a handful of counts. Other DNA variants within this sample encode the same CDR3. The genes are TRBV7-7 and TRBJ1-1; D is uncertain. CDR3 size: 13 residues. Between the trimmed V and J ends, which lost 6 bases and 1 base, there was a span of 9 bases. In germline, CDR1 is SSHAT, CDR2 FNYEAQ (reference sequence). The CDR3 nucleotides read TGTGCCAGCAGTCTTACAGAGAACACTGAAGCTTTCTTT. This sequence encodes CASSLTENTEAFF.

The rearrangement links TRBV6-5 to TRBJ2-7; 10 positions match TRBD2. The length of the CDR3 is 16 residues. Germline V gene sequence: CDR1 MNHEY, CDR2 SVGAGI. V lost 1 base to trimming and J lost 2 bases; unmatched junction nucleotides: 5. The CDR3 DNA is TGTGCCAGCAGTTACTACGCTAGCGGGGGTACCTACGAGCAGTACTTC. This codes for CASSYYASGGTYEQYF.

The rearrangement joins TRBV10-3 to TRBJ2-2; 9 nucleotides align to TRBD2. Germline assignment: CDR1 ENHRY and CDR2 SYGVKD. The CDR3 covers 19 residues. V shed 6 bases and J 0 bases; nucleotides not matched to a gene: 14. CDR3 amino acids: CAISPTGLAIGANTGELFF. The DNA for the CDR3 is TGTGCCATCAGCCCAACGGGACTAGCTATAGGCGCGAACACCGGGGAGCTGTTTTTT.

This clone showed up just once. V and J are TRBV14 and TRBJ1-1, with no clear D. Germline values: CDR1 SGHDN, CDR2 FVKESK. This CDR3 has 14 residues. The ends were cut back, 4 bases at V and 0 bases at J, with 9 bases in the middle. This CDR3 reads CASSPAGMNTEAFF. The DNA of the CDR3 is TGTGCCAGCAGCCCAGCGGGCATGAACACTGAAGCTTTCTTT.